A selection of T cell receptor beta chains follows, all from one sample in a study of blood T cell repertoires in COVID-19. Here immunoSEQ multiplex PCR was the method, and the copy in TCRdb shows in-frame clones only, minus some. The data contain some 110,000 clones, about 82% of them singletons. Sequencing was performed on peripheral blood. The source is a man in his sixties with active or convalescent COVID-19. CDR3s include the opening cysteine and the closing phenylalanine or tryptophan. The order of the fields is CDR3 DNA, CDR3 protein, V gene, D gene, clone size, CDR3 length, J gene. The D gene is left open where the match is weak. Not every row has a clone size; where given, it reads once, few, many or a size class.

TGTGCCAGCAGCTTAAAGGGACTAGCGAGCACCGGGGAGCTGTTTTTT,CASSLKGLASTGELFF,TRBV11-2,TRBD2,NA,16,TRBJ2-2
TGCGCCAGCAGCTTGGCCACAGGGGCCACCGGGGAGCTGTTTTTT,CASSLATGATGELFF,TRBV5-1,TRBD1,NA,15,TRBJ2-2
TGTGCCTGGAGTTGGACAGTTTTCTCGAAGACCCAGTACTTC,CAWSWTVFSKTQYF,TRBV30,NA,once,14,TRBJ2-5
TGTGCTAGTGGGACCGGGACAGGGGGCGTTCTATACCCAGATACGCAGTATTTT,CASGTGTGGVLYPDTQYF,TRBV12-5,TRBD1,once,18,TRBJ2-3
TGTGCCAGCAGTTTAAGAGGGGGCGGAGGCTACACCTTC,CASSLRGGGGYTF,TRBV27,TRBD1,once,13,TRBJ1-2
TGCGCCAGCAGCTTACGGGGAGAAGTTTCCTACAATGAGCAGTTCTTC,CASSLRGEVSYNEQFF,TRBV5-1,NA,NA,16,TRBJ2-1
TGTGCCAGCAGTTCCTTAGTAGTGCCTAATCTGCCCCAGCATTTT,CASSSLVVPNLPQHF,TRBV28,NA,few,15,TRBJ1-5
TGTGCCAGCAGCCCTAGGGCTAGCGGTCCCTACGAGCAGTACTTC,CASSPRASGPYEQYF,TRBV5-4,TRBD2,NA,15,TRBJ2-7
TGTGCCGGCCATTTCGGGGCAGGGGACACAGATACGCAGTATTTT,CAGHFGAGDTDTQYF,TRBV5-4,NA,NA,15,TRBJ2-3
TGTGCCAGCAGCTTGGGGGTAGCGGGAAGGACAGATACGCAGTATTTT,CASSLGVAGRTDTQYF,TRBV11-3,TRBD2,NA,16,TRBJ2-3
TGTGCCAGCAGCCAAGAGGCAGGGGCCGGGGAGACCCAGTACTTC,CASSQEAGAGETQYF,TRBV14,NA,NA,15,TRBJ2-5
TGTGCCAGTAGCCTCCCCGGGAGATCTCACGGGGAGCTGTTTTTT,CASSLPGRSHGELFF,TRBV19,NA,NA,15,TRBJ2-2
TGTGCCAGCAGGTTAGCTGGATGGAATGAGCAGTTCTTC,CASRLAGWNEQFF,TRBV2,NA,NA,13,TRBJ2-1
TGTGCCAGCAGCTTTGGACAGCAAGAGACCCAGTACTTC,CASSFGQQETQYF,TRBV5-5,NA,NA,13,TRBJ2-5
TGTGCCATCAGTGGGGGACAGGGTTTCACAGATACGCAGTATTTT,CAISGGQGFTDTQYF,TRBV10-3,TRBD1,NA,15,TRBJ2-3
TGTGCCAGTAGTAGGGGACAGGGTTTCTACGAGCAGTACTTC,CASSRGQGFYEQYF,TRBV19,TRBD1,few,14,TRBJ2-7
TGTGCCAGCAGTGAATCCCGAAGCCATGAGCAGTTCTTC,CASSESRSHEQFF,TRBV6-1,NA,NA,13,TRBJ2-1
TGTGCCAGCAGCTTGGAGGCTGCAGGGAAGGCTTTCTTT,CASSLEAAGKAFF,TRBV5-5,NA,NA,13,TRBJ1-1
TGTGCCGGGAGGGCTGGAAACACCATATATTTT,CAGRAGNTIYF,TRBV7-2,NA,NA,11,TRBJ1-3
TGTGCCAGCAGCCAAATGACGACAACTGAAGCTTTCTTT,CASSQMTTTEAFF,TRBV5-4,NA,NA,13,TRBJ1-1
TGTGCCAGCAGTGGACGCGGGGTAAGCAATGAGCAGTTCTTC,CASSGRGVSNEQFF,TRBV5-5,NA,NA,14,TRBJ2-1
TGTGCCAGCAGTTTGGCCGGGAAACAGTACTTC,CASSLAGKQYF,TRBV28,NA,NA,11,TRBJ2-7
TGCAGCGTTAGACAGGGGGCAGGGAGCACTGAAGCTTTCTTT,CSVRQGAGSTEAFF,TRBV29-1,TRBD1,NA,14,TRBJ1-1
TGTGCCAGCAGTTACACCCGGACAGGGGTCTCCTACGAGCAGTACTTC,CASSYTRTGVSYEQYF,TRBV6-2/TRBV6-3,TRBD1,NA,16,TRBJ2-7
TGTGCCAGTACCATACCAGGGGGCATCTATGGCTACACCTTC,CASTIPGGIYGYTF,TRBV19,TRBD1,few,14,TRBJ1-2
TGTGCCATCAGTGAGGGTGCAGTTTATGGCTACACCTTC,CAISEGAVYGYTF,TRBV10-3,NA,NA,13,TRBJ1-2
TGTGCCAGCAGCTTAGGAGGGTCACCCCTCCACTTT,CASSLGGSPLHF,TRBV7-9,NA,few,12,TRBJ1-6
TGTGCCAGTAGTATATCGACAGGGGGTGGCTACGAGCAGTACTTC,CASSISTGGGYEQYF,TRBV19,TRBD1,NA,15,TRBJ2-7
TGTGCCAGCAGCGAAGGCGGGGGCCCCTACGAGCAGTACTTC,CASSEGGGPYEQYF,TRBV7-2,NA,once,14,TRBJ2-7
TGTGCCAGCAGATCGGGACAGGGCACGGAGACCCAGTACTTC,CASRSGQGTETQYF,TRBV2,TRBD1,NA,14,TRBJ2-5